The 21 T cell receptor beta chains reported below all come from one sample, sequenced in a study of control samples from healthy donors and cancer patients. Generated by immunoSEQ multiplex PCR, the TCRdb table keeps only in-frame clones and is missing some. The sample lists 190,000 or so clones, just under 95% occurring once. Sequenced sample: blood. The receptors originated from a man aged 18 to 29 in good health.

The chain is built from TRBV2 and TRBJ1-2; D uncertain. V dropped 10 bases and J dropped 5 bases, with 14 bases sitting between them. The germline V gene encodes CDR1 SNHLY and CDR2 FYNNEI. CDR3 length equals 12 residues. In DNA, the CDR3 is TGTGCCACCCCCGGTATCGGATATGGCTACACCTTC. As protein: CATPGIGYGYTF.

V is TRBV12-3 or TRBV12-4 and J is TRBJ2-3; either TRBD1 or TRBD2 may supply D (5 bases each). Trimming left V 1 base short and J 7 bases short, with 9 bases between. The CDR3 extends over 13 amino acids. As DNA, the CDR3 is TGTGCCAGCAGTTTAGTCGGGGCCCATACGCAGTATTTT. Residues: CASSLVGAHTQYF.

The chain employs TRBV9 and TRBJ2-6; no clear D. The CDR3 is made up of 15 amino acids. The germline gives CDR1 SGDLS, CDR2 YYNGEE. Trimming took off 0 bases at V and 0 bases at J, with 4 bases between the two ends. The CDR3 region is CASSVASSGANVLTF. CDR3 bases: TGTGCCAGCAGCGTAGCCAGCTCTGGGGCCAACGTCCTGACTTTC.

This chain links TRBV7-2 with TRBJ1-1, with D unresolved. Germline assignment: CDR1 SGHTA and CDR2 FQGNSA. V was clipped by 2 bases and J by 0 bases, with 22 bases between them. The CDR3 contains 19 residues. The CDR3 region has the DNA TGTGCCAGCAGCTTATCCCGGAGAGGAAGAGGGCCCATGAACACTGAAGCTTTCTTT. This encodes CASSLSRRGRGPMNTEAFF.

The rearrangement joins TRBV10-3 to TRBJ1-1, with 8 bases matching TRBD1. The CDR3 sequence is 11 residues long. CDR1 is ENHRY and CDR2 is SYGVKD in the germline V gene. V trimming: 6 bases; J trimming: 8 bases; junction bases outside the gene matches: 2. The CDR3 nucleotides are TGTGCCATCAGCAGGGGGCCGGAAGCTTTCTTT. Translated, it gives CAISRGPEAFF.

The rearrangement joins TRBV7-8 to TRBJ2-5, with TRBD2 identical over 8 bases. V trimming: 1 base; J trimming: 2 bases; junction bases outside the gene matches: 6. The CDR3 consists of 16 residues. The germline gives CDR1 SGHVS, CDR2 FQNEAQ. This chain's CDR3 is CASSLGLSGEQETQYF. Written as DNA, the CDR3 is TGTGCCAGCAGCTTAGGTCTTAGCGGGGAGCAAGAGACCCAGTACTTC.

The chain recombines TRBV15 with TRBJ1-2, with D possibly being TRBD1 (5 bases). The V end was cut by 5 bases, the J end by 5 bases, with 9 bases between. CDR1 LNHNV and CDR2 YYDKDF come from the germline V gene (reference sequence). The CDR3 spans 12 residues. The CDR3 sequence is CATSGDGYGYTF. CDR3 DNA sequence: TGTGCCACCAGCGGGGACGGTTATGGCTACACCTTC.

The genes are TRBV6-2 or TRBV6-3 and TRBJ2-3; the match to TRBD2 covers 15 bases. Looked up from germline, CDR1 is MNHEY and CDR2 is SVGEGT. Losses at the gene ends were 5 bases for V and 0 bases for J; bases not matched to a gene: 12. The CDR3 contains 20 residues. The CDR3 reads CASSRLPGLAGGWSTDTQYF. CDR3 sequence (DNA): TGTGCCAGCAGTCGTCTTCCGGGACTAGCGGGGGGATGGAGCACAGATACGCAGTATTTT.

The chain uses TRBV13 and TRBJ1-5; D may be TRBD1 (5 bases). This CDR3 has 15 amino acids. V was shortened by 5 bases and J by 5 bases, with 16 bases between the two germline ends. Germline V gene data show CDR1 as PRHDT and CDR2 as FYEKMQ (reference sequence). CDR3 sequence reads: CASSPGPLLDQPQHF. CDR3 in DNA: TGTGCCAGCAGCCCGGGACCTTTATTGGATCAGCCCCAGCATTTT.

This clone was seen just once. The chain uses TRBV11-3 and TRBJ1-3; no definite D call. Germline CDR1 reads SGHNT; CDR2 reads YENEEA. V was cut by 3 bases and J by 1 base, with 10 bases left in between. There are 15 residues in the CDR3. DNA of the CDR3: TGTGCCAGCAGCTTCAAGGATCGTTCTGGAAACACCATATATTTT. It translates to CASSFKDRSGNTIYF.

The V gene is TRBV28, the J gene TRBJ1-5; 11 positions agree with TRBD1. This CDR3 contains 16 residues. Trimming took 4 bases from V and 9 from J; bases not matched to a gene: 11. Germline V CDR1 and CDR2: MDHEN, SYDVKM. The CDR3 nucleotides are TGTGCCAGCAGTTCCGGGACAGGGGGGTTCCCCGGGCCCCAGCATTTT. Translation: CASSSGTGGFPGPQHF.

The rearrangement links TRBV12-2 to TRBJ2-1. TRBV12-2 is a listed pseudogene. The CDR3 loop spans 14 amino acids. The CDR3 nucleotides are TGTGCAAGTCCCTGCCGGGGGCATTACAATGAGCAGTTCTTC. Translation: CASPCRGHYNEQFF.

The J gene is TRBJ2-7, the V gene TRBV6-2 or TRBV6-3; D is possibly TRBD1 (5 bases). The V gene's germline CDR1 is MNHEY and CDR2 SVGEGT. Trimming removed 2 bases from V and 1 base from J, with 15 bases in between. This CDR3 spans 16 amino acids. The CDR3 DNA reads as TGTGCCAGCAGTTACAACTTCAGGGAAACTTCCTACGAGCAGTACTTC. Translated, it gives CASSYNFRETSYEQYF.

This sequence joins TRBV5-6 and TRBJ2-3; tentatively, D is TRBD1 or TRBD2 (5 bases each). CDR1 and CDR2 from the germline V gene are SGHDT and YYEEEE. The CDR3 contains 14 residues. V was shortened by 3 bases and J by 2 bases, with 10 bases between the two germline ends. CDR3 in DNA: TGTGCCAGCAGCTCTAGGGGAGTCACAGATACGCAGTATTTT. Amino acid sequence: CASSSRGVTDTQYF.

The CDR3 DNA reads TGCGCCAGCAGCCCGGGACAGGTGACATTAGCTAACTATGGCTACACCTTC. As protein: CASSPGQVTLANYGYTF. The chain uses TRBV5-1 and TRBJ1-2, with TRBD1 identical over 8 bases. J was trimmed by 0 bases and V by 4 bases; bases with no gene match: 11. The CDR3 spans 17 residues. Germline V CDR1 and CDR2: SGHRS, YFSETQ.

In its sample, this clone was seen once. The chain uses TRBV25-1 and TRBJ1-6, with a tentative D call TRBD1 (5 bases). CDR3 length equals 14 residues. Germline CDR1 reads MGHDK; CDR2 reads SYGVNS. Trimming cost V 8 bases and J 9 bases, with 17 bases left between them. CDR3 loop: CASGPLDITSPLHF. The DNA of the CDR3 is TGTGCCAGCGGACCGCTGGACATAACTTCACCCCTCCACTTT.

This clone was seen once. The CDR3 DNA reads as TGTGCCAGCAGCGATGTATTTTCAGGGGTACATGGCTACACCTTC. This sequence encodes CASSDVFSGVHGYTF. The chain employs TRBV6-5 and TRBJ1-2; tentative D call: TRBD1 (6 bases). The CDR3 consists of 15 residues. V was clipped by 6 bases and J by 6 bases, with 20 bases between them. Germline CDR1 and CDR2: MNHEY and SVGAGI.

The rearrangement links TRBV4-1 to TRBJ2-1, with D perhaps given as TRBD1 or TRBD2 (6 bases each). This CDR3 has 17 residues. V lost 2 bases and J 5 bases, leaving 19 bases between the germline ends. CDR1 MGHRA and CDR2 YSYEKL come from the germline V gene. The CDR3 here is CASSQFPQEGGNNEQFF. The CDR3 nucleotides are TGCGCCAGCAGCCAATTCCCCCAAGAGGGGGGAAACAATGAGCAGTTCTTC.

The chain uses TRBV9 and TRBJ2-3; 8 bases agree with TRBD1. V dropped 3 bases and J dropped 2; count of bases not matched to a gene: 5. Germline V gene sequence: CDR1 SGDLS, CDR2 YYNGEE. This CDR3 region has 15 residues. CDR3 residues: CASSAEGQDTDTQYF. In DNA, the CDR3 is TGTGCCAGCAGCGCTGAGGGACAGGACACAGATACGCAGTATTTT.

This chain joins TRBV7-8 and TRBJ2-5, with D unclear. The CDR3 has 19 residues. V was clipped by 1 base and J by 0 bases, with 21 bases between them. The germline CDR1 and CDR2 sequences are SGHVS and FQNEAQ. CDR3 amino acids: CASSLEWVSRGRYQETQYF. In DNA, the CDR3 is TGTGCCAGCAGCTTAGAGTGGGTGTCTCGTGGTCGGTACCAAGAGACCCAGTACTTC.

The V call is TRBV14, the J call TRBJ2-3; the D gene is possibly TRBD2 (5 bases). The CDR3 runs to 19 residues. The V and J ends lost 0 bases and 4 bases respectively, with 23 bases between them. The germline V gene has CDR1 SGHDN and CDR2 FVKESK. The CDR3 DNA is TGTGCCAGCAGCCAAGAATTGGGTCGAGGGAAGGTTTTGCCAGATACGCAGTATTTT. Protein: CASSQELGRGKVLPDTQYF.